This is a list of T cell receptor beta chains from one sample in a study of beta chain features in type 1 diabetes. The assay was immunoSEQ multiplex PCR, and TCRdb's table has in-frame clones only and misses some. Seen here are about 340,000 clones, less than 9.5% observed once, and the top ten hold 0.44%. Sample: central memory CD4+ T cells from blood. Source of these receptors: a woman between 18 and 30 years old in good health. Both conserved end residues are part of each CDR3. D genes are given only for firm matches. Some rows mark clone size as missing; the rest say once, few, many or name a class of expanded clone.

D	V	J	size	DNA	CDR3
TRBD2	TRBV5-4	TRBJ2-7	.	TGTGCCAGCAGTACTAGCGGGGCTCGCTACGAGCAGTACTTC	CASSTSGARYEQYF
.	TRBV12-2	TRBJ2-7	.	TGTGCAAGTCGCTTCTGGACTAGCCTTCGTCTAAGCTCCTACGAGCAGTACTTC	CASRFWTSLRLSSYEQYF
TRBD1	TRBV11-3	TRBJ1-1	.	TGTGCCAGCACCGCGGACAGGGTGAACACTGAAGCTTTCTTT	CASTADRVNTEAFF
.	TRBV28	TRBJ1-2	.	TGTACCAGCAGGCAAACCAGCGGGATCTATGGCTACACCTTC	CTSRQTSGIYGYTF
TRBD1	TRBV28	TRBJ1-2	many	TGTGCCAGCAGCACGACAGGGTTGGGCTATGGCTACACCTTC	CASSTTGLGYGYTF
.	TRBV5-4	TRBJ1-5	many	TGTGCCAGCAGCTCCAATAGAAATCAGCCCCAGCATTTT	CASSSNRNQPQHF
.	TRBV27	TRBJ2-1	.	TGTGCCAGCAGTTCCCCCTTTGGGAGTAATGAGCAGTTCTTC	CASSSPFGSNEQFF
.	TRBV7-3	TRBJ2-3	.	TGTGCCAGCAGCTTAACGAAGGAGAATACGCAGTATTTT	CASSLTKENTQYF
TRBD2	TRBV2	TRBJ2-1	few	TGTGCCAGCAGCCCCAGGACTAGCGTGTACAATGAGCAGTTCTTC	CASSPRTSVYNEQFF
.	TRBV7-9	TRBJ1-2	.	TGTGCCAGCAGCCCCGGTCAAGGTCTCTATGGCTACACCTTC	CASSPGQGLYGYTF
.	TRBV5-5	TRBJ2-5	.	TGTGCCAGCAGCTTGACGGCCGAAGAGACCCAGTACTTC	CASSLTAEETQYF
.	TRBV7-2	TRBJ1-1	.	TGTGCCAGCAGCCCCCAACAGGGTTCCACTGAAGCTTTCTTT	CASSPQQGSTEAFF
TRBD1	TRBV7-2	TRBJ2-5	.	TGTGCCAGCAGCTTAGGCGTGACAGGGATACAGACCCAGTACTTC	CASSLGVTGIQTQYF